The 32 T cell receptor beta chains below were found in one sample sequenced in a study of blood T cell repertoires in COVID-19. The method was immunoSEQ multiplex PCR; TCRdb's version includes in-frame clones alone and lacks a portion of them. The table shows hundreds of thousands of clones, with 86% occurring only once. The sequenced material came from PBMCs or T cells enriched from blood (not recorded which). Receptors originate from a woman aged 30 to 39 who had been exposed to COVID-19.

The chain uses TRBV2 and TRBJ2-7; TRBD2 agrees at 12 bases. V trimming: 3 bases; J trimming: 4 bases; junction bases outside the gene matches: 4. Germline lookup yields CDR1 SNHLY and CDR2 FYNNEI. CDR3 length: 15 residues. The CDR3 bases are TGTGCCAGCAGTGATGGACTAGCGGGATTTTACGAGCAGTACTTC. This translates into CASSDGLAGFYEQYF. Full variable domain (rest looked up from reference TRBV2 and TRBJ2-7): EPEVTQTPSHQVTQMGQEVILRCVPISNHLYFYWYRQILGQKVEFLVSFYNNEISEKSEIFDDQFSVERPDGSNFTLKIRSTKLEDSAMYFCASSDGLAGFYEQYFGPGTRLTVT.

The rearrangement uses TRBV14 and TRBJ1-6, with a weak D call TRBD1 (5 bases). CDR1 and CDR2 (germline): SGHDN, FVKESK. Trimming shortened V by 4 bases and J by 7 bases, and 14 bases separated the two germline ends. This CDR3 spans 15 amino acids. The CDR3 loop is CASSRPGLQNSPLHF. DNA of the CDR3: TGTGCCAGCAGCCGACCGGGACTGCAAAATTCACCCCTCCACTTT. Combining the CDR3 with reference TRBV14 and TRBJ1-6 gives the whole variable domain EAGVTQFPSHSVIEKGQTVTLRCDPISGHDNLYWYRRVMGKEIKFLLHFVKESKQDESGMPNNRFLAERTGGTYSTLKVQPAELEDSGVYFCASSRPGLQNSPLHFGNGTRLTVT.

The CDR3 DNA reads TGTGCCTGGAGTGTAGGGGGCACAGATACGCAGTATTTT. As protein: CAWSVGGTDTQYF. The chain links TRBV30 to TRBJ2-3, with D maybe TRBD1 (5 bases). CDR1 and CDR2 from the germline V gene are GTSNPN and SVGIG (reference sequence). Trimming left V 0 bases short and J 1 base short, with 5 bases between. The length of the CDR3 is 13 residues.

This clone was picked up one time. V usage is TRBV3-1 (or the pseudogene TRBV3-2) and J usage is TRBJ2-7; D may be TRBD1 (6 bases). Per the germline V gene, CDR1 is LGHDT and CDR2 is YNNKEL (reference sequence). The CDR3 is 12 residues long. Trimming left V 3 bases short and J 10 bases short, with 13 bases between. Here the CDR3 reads CASSHPGTRQYF. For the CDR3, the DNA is TGTGCCAGCAGCCACCCTGGGACAAGACAGTACTTC.

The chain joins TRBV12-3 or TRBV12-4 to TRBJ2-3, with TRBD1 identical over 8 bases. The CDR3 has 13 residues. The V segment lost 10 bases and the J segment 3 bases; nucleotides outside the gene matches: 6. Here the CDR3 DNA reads TGTGCCACCAGACAGGGGTTAACAGATACGCAGTATTTT. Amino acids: CATRQGLTDTQYF.

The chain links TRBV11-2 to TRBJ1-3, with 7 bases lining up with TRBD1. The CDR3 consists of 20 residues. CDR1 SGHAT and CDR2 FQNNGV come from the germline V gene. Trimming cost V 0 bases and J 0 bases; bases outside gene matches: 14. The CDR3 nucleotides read TGTGCCAGCAGCTTAGACCCGGGACAGTACTACTTCGGCTCTGGAAACACCATATATTTT. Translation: CASSLDPGQYYFGSGNTIYF. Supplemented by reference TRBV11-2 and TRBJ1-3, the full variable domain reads EAGVAQSPRYKIIEKRQSVAFWCNPISGHATLYWYQQILGQGPKLLIQFQNNGVVDDSQLPKDRFSAERLKGVDSTLKIQPAKLEDSAVYLCASSLDPGQYYFGSGNTIYFGEGSWLTVV.

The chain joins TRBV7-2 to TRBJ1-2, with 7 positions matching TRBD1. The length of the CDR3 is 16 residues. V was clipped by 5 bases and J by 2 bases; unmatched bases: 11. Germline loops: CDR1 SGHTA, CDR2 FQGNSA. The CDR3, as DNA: TGTGCCAGCAGCCATGGACAGGCCCGCTCAAACTATGGCTACACCTTC. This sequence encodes CASSHGQARSNYGYTF.

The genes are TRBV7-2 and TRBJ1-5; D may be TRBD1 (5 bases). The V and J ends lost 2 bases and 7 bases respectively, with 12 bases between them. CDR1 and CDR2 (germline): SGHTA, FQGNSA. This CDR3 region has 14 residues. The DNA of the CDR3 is TGTGCCAGCAGCTTACCAGGGAGGAGACAGCCCCAGCATTTT. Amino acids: CASSLPGRRQPQHF.

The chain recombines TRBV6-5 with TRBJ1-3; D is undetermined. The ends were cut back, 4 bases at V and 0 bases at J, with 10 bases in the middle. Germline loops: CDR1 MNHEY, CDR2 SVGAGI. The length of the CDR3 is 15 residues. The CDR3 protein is CASSSTLGSGNTIYF. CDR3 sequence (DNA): TGTGCCAGCAGTTCAACCCTAGGCTCTGGAAACACCATATATTTT.

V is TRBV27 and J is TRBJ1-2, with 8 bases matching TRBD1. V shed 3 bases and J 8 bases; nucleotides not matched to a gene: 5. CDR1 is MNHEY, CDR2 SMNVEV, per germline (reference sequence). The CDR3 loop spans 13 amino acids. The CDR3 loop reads CASSFGTGGGYTF. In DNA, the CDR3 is TGTGCCAGCAGTTTTGGTACAGGGGGAGGCTACACCTTC.

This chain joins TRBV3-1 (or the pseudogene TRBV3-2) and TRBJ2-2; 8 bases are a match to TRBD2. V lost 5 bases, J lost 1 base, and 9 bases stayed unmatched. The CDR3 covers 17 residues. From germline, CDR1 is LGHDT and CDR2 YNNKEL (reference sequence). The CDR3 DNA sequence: TGTGCCAGCAGCAAGACTTCGGGGGGGCGGAACACCGGGGAGCTGTTTTTT. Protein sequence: CASSKTSGGRNTGELFF.

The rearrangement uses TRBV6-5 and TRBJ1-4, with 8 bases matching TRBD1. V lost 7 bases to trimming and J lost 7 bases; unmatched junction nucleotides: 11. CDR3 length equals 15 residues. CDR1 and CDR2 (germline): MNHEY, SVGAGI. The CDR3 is CASKSTQGVGEKLFF. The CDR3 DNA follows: TGTGCCAGCAAGTCCACACAGGGGGTCGGTGAAAAACTGTTTTTT.

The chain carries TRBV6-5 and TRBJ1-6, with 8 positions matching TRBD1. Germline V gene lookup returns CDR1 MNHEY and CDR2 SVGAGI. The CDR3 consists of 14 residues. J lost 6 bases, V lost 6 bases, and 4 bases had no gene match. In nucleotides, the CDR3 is TGTGCCAGCAGGTCCACAGGGGGTAATTCACCCCTCCACTTT. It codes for CASRSTGGNSPLHF.

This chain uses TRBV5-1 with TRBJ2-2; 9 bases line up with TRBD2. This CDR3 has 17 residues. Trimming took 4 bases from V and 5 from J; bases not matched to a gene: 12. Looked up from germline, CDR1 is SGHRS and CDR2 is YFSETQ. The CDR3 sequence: CASSQRRAGGFTGELFF. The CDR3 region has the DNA TGCGCCAGCAGCCAGAGAAGAGCGGGGGGTTTTACCGGGGAGCTGTTTTTT.

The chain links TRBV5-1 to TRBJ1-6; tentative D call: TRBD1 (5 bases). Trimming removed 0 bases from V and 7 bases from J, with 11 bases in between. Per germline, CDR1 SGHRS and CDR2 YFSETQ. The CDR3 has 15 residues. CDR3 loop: CASSLAGARNSPLHF. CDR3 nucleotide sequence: TGCGCCAGCAGCTTGGCTGGGGCCCGGAATTCACCCCTCCACTTT.

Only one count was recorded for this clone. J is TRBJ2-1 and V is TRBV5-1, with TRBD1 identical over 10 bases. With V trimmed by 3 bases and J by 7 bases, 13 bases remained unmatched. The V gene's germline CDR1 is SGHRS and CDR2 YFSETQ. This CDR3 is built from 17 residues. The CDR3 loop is CASSWNWGDRGTNEQFF. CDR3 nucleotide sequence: TGCGCCAGCAGCTGGAATTGGGGGGACAGGGGAACGAATGAGCAGTTCTTC.

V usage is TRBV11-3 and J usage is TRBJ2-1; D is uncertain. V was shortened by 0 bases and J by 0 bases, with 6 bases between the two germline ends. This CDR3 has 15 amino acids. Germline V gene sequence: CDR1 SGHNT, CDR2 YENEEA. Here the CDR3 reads CASSLDLSSYNEQFF. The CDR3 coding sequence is TGTGCCAGCAGCTTAGATTTGAGCTCCTACAATGAGCAGTTCTTC.

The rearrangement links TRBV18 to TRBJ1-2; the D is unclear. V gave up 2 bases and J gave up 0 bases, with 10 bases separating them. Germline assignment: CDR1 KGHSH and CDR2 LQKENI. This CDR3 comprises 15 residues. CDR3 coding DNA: TGTGCCAGCTCACCAACCTGGCGGACTAACTATGGCTACACCTTC. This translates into CASSPTWRTNYGYTF.

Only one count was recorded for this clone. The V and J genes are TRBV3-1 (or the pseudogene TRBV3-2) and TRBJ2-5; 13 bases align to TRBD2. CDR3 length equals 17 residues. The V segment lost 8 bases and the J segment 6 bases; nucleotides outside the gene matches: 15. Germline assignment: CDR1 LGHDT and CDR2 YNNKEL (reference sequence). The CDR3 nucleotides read TGTGCCAGCTCTTCGCAACTAGCGGGGGGGCCCGTTAAGACCCAGTACTTC. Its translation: CASSSQLAGGPVKTQYF.

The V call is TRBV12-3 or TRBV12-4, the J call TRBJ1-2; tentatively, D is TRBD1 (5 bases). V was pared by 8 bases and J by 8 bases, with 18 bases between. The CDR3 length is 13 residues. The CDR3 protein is CASHRFGGGGYTF. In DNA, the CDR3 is TGTGCCAGCCACCGCTTCGGGGGTGGCGGCTACACCTTC.

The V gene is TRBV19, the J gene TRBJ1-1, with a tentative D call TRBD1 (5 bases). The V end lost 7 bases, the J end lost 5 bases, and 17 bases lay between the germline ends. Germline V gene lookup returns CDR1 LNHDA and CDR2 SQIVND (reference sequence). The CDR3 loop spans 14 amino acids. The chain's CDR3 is CASKRLVGGTEAFF. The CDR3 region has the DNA TGTGCCAGTAAACGCCTGGTGGGGGGGACTGAAGCTTTCTTT. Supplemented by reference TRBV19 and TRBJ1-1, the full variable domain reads DGGITQSPKYLFRKEGQNVTLSCEQNLNHDAMYWYRQDPGQGLRLIYYSQIVNDFQKGDIAEGYSVSREKKESFPLTVTSAQKNPTAFYLCASKRLVGGTEAFFGQGTRLTVV.

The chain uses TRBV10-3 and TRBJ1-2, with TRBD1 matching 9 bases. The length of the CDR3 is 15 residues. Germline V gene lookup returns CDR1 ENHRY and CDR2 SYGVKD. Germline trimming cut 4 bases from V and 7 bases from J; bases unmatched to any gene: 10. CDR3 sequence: CAISAVPGQGTGYTF. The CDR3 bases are TGTGCCATCAGTGCGGTACCGGGACAGGGAACTGGCTACACCTTC.

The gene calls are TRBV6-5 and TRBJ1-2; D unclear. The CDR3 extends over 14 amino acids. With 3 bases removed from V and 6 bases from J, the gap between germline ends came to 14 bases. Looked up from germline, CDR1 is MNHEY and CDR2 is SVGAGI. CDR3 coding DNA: TGTGCCAGCAGTTATGGTAGAACCTTTCATGGCTACACCTTC. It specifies CASSYGRTFHGYTF.

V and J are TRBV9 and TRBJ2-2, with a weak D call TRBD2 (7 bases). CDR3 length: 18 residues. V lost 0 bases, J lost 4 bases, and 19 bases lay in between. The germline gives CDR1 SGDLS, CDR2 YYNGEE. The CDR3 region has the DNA TGTGCCAGCAGCGTAGCCCCTCTGGGGGGGCTGGTCACCGGGGAGCTGTTTTTT. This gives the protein CASSVAPLGGLVTGELFF. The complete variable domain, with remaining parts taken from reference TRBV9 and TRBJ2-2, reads DSGVTQTPKHLITATGQRVTLRCSPRSGDLSVYWYQQSLDQGLQFLIQYYNGEERAKGNILERFSAQQFPDLHSELNLSSLELGDSALYFCASSVAPLGGLVTGELFFGEGSRLTVL.

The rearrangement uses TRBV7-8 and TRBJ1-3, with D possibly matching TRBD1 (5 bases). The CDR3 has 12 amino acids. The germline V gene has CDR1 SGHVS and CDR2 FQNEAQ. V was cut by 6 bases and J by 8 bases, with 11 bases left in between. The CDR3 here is CASRLEGDTIYF. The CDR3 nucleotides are TGTGCCAGCAGGTTGGAAGGGGACACCATATATTTT.

The CDR3 nucleotides read TGTGCCATCAGTGAACGCAGGGGACAGGGCACGGAGACCCAGTACTTC. This codes for CAISERRGQGTETQYF. V and J are TRBV10-3 and TRBJ2-5, with 9 positions matching TRBD1. Trimming removed 3 bases from V and 5 bases from J; junction bases left unmatched: 10. The CDR3 totals 16 residues. Germline-derived CDR1 and CDR2 are ENHRY and SYGVKD.

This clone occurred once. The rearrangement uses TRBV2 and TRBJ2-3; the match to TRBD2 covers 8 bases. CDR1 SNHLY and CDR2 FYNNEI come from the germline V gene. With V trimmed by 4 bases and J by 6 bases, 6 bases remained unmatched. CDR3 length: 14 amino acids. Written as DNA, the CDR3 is TGTGCCAGCAGTGTCAGTCTAGCGGGCGATACGCAGTATTTT. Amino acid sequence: CASSVSLAGDTQYF.

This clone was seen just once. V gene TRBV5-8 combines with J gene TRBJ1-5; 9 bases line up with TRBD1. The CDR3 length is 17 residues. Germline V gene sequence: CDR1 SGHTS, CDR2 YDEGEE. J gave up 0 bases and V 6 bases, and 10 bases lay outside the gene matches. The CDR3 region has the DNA TGTGCCAGCAATTCGGGACAGGGCAAGAATAGCAATCAGCCCCAGCATTTT. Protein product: CASNSGQGKNSNQPQHF. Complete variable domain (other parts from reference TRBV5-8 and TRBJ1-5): EAGVTQSPTHLIKTRGQQATLRCSPISGHTSVYWYQQALGLGLQFLLWYDEGEERNRGNFPPRFSGRQFPNYSSELNVNALELEDSALYLCASNSGQGKNSNQPQHFGDGTRLSIL.

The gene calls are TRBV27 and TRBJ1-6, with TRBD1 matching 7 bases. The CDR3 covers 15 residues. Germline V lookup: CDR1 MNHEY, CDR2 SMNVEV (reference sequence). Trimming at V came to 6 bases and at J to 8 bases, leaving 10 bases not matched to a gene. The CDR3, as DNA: TGTGCCAGCAGGCTAAGACAGGGACGAGATTCACCCCTCCACTTT. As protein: CASRLRQGRDSPLHF.

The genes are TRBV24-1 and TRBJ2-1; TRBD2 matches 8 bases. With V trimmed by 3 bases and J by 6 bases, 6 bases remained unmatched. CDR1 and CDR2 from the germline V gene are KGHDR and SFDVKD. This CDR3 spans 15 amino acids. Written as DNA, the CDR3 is TGTGCCACCAGTGATCCCGGGACTAGGCGCAATGAGCAGTTCTTC. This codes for CATSDPGTRRNEQFF.

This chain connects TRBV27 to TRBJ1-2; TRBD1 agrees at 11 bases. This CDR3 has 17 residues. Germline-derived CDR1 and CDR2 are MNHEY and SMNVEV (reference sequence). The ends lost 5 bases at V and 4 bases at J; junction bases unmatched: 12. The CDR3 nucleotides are TGTGCCAGCAGTCGCGAGGGACAGGGGGTTTTGGGCTATGGCTACACCTTC. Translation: CASSREGQGVLGYGYTF.

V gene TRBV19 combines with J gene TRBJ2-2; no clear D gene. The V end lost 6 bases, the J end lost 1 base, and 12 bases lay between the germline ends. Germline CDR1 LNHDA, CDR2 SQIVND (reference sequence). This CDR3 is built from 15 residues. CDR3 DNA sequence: TGTGCCAGTAGCCACCCGCAACAGAACACCGGGGAGCTGTTTTTT. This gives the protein CASSHPQQNTGELFF.